This TCR beta chain was retrieved from a study of blood T cells in healthy people across ages (dated by TCRdb to about 2015). Looking at the study overall: In model experiments, roughly one uniquely barcoded TCR beta cDNA molecule per two T cells was captured by template switching. The study analyzed two additional independent replicas of 1 million unique cDNA reads from the same blood draw for two donors, one aged 18 to 29 and one aged 80 or older. Donors were grouped into four age groups: young (average 16 years), middle-aged (39), aged (around 60) and long-lived (about 82). The study measured age-related changes in TCR beta repertoire diversity using deep sequencing normalized with unique cDNA molecular identifiers. To avoid experimental bias, donors of different ages were distributed randomly across sequencing lanes.

Note on this clonotype: Its recognized antigen is unknown. No quality values exist for individual bases; no much larger clone is one base distant.

CDR1 and CDR2 (LGHDT, YNNKEL) derive from the germline V gene (reference sequence). V has 1 base trimmed and J has 9 bases trimmed; junction bases matching no gene number 8. The CDR3 has 14 amino acids, counting the end cysteine and phenylalanine. The kept DNA is CDR3 alone, 42 bases in frame from the first base. The paper as a whole reports these results and caveats: Since profiling was done on bulk unsorted PBMCs, naive and antigen-experienced compartments could not be conclusively compared. Estimates of total diversity based on one million sequenced T cells were considered lower bounds and underestimates. Because donor CMV infection status was unknown, age-related changes in expanded clonotypes were potentially confounded. A strong correlation was found between observed TCR beta diversity and the percentage of naive T cells measured by flow cytometry. As age increased, observed TCR beta diversity per million T cells dropped in a roughly linear way, and a significant reduction was already evident by age about 40. The long-lived group showed more naive CD4+ T cells, fewer expanded clones and increased TCR diversity than the aged group, suggesting age selection.

Donors were approximately 42 systemically healthy Caucasian individuals from Russia aged roughly 6 to 90 years. Each donor gave approximately 9.4 milliliters of peripheral blood, drawn into EDTA-treated Vacutainer tubes. Ficoll-Paque density-gradient centrifugation was used to isolate PBMCs, with at least 6.5 million per sample. Trizol reagent was used to extract total RNA from PBMCs, with at least 6 micrograms per sample. For every donor, flow cytometry on a PBMC aliquot measured the percentage of naive CD45RAhigh/CD27high T cells. The protocol used for the library was 5' RACE. Reads for this sample came from an Illumina HiSeq 2500. A second roughly 6 to 12 cycle PCR used a sample-barcoded 5' primer and a J-beta primer mix. A template-switch 5' adaptor carrying 12 random nucleotides introduced a unique molecular identifier onto each TCR beta cDNA molecule. At least 2.5 million CDR3-containing paired-end reads were obtained from each sample. First-strand cDNA was synthesized from all RNA with the Mint cDNA synthesis kit, primed by a TRBC-specific oligonucleotide. All cDNA was treated with uracil-DNA glycosylase and then went through a first 18-cycle PCR with the universal primers M1SS and BC2_uni_R. The paper's processing steps were these. For normalization, 1 million high-quality reads were randomly selected from each sample, with every read carrying a distinct molecular identifier. Reads with shared molecular identifiers were discarded instead of being binned into consensus sequences. MiTCR, run with a Q25 quality threshold and the strictest error-elimination algorithm, handled CDR3 identification, clonotype clustering and error correction. A nonparametric unseen species model using Euler transformation provided a lower-bound estimate of total TCR beta diversity. TCRdb handled the public reads itself, with Q25 trimming in fastp and clone calling in MiXCR, and kept productive beta chains. Rows merge per CDR3 protein into single entries with the most common DNA and genes. The V and J calls follow TCRdb's processing rather than the paper's. This sample comprises under 1 million distinct CDR3 sequences, roughly 44% of them detected only once. Under 20% of the sample belongs to the ten largest clones.

Rearrangement joined TRBV3-1 to TRBJ2-5; a stretch of 7 junction bases matches TRBD2. The sequenced material came from blood. This receptor was obtained from a man aged 60-69 years in good health. The CDR3: CASSQVPGRVAQYF. In nucleotide form, the sequence is TGTGCCAGCAGCCAAGTTCCTGGGAGGGTGGCCCAGTACTTC.